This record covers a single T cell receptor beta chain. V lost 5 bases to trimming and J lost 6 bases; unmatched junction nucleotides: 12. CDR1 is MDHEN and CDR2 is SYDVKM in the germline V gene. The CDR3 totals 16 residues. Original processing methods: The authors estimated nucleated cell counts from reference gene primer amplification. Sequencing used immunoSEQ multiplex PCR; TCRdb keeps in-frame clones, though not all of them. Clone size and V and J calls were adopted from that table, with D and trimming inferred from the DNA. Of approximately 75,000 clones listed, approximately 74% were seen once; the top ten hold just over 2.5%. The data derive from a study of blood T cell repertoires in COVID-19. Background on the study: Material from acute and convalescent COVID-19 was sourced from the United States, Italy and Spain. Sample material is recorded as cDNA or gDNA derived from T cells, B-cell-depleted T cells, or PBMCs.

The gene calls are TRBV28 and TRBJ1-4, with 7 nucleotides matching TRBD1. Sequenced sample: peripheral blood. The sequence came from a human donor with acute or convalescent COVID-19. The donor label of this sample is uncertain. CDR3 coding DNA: TGTGCCAGCAGTCTCCAGACAGGGATCAGATATGAAAAACTGTTTTTT. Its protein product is CASSLQTGIRYEKLFF.